A single sample gave rise to the 22 T cell receptor beta chains below, sequenced in a study of T cells in localized non-small cell lung cancer. Measured with immunoSEQ multiplex PCR; TCRdb has only the in-frame clones, and not every one. Among 35,000 to 45,000 clones listed, 81% were seen once. The sample was peripheral blood mononuclear cells, taken before any cancer treatment. These receptors all stem from a male donor older than 55 with stage II lung adenocarcinoma.

The chain is built from TRBV29-1 and TRBJ1-2; D might be TRBD1 (6 bases). Germline V gives CDR1 SQVTM, CDR2 ANQGSEA. The ends were cut back, 6 bases at V and 4 bases at J, with 15 bases in the middle. The CDR3 length is 13 residues. The CDR3 DNA reads TGCAGCGTCGTACAGGGTCCGGGCTATGGCTACACCTTC. It specifies CSVVQGPGYGYTF.

This chain uses TRBV6-5 with TRBJ1-6; D remains ambiguous. Trimming pared 6 bases from V and 2 bases from J, leaving 5 bases between. This CDR3 region has 13 residues. The V gene's germline CDR1 is MNHEY and CDR2 SVGAGI. In nucleotides, the CDR3 is TGTGCCAGCAGCCTTGCCTATAATTCACCCCTCCACTTT. Its protein is CASSLAYNSPLHF.

The rearrangement uses TRBV11-2 and TRBJ2-6; possibly TRBD1 for D (6 bases). V lost 5 bases, J lost 4 bases, and 12 bases lay in between. Looked up from germline, CDR1 is SGHAT and CDR2 is FQNNGV. The length of the CDR3 is 15 residues. CDR3 bases: TGTGCCAGCAGCCTACAGGGTTCCGGGGCCAACGTCCTGACTTTC. This gives the protein CASSLQGSGANVLTF.

This CDR3 is CASSLSPTAGDTDTQYF. The CDR3, as DNA: TGCGCCAGCAGCTTGTCGCCGACAGCTGGGGACACAGATACGCAGTATTTT. This chain joins TRBV5-1 and TRBJ2-3, with D maybe TRBD1 (5 bases). From germline, CDR1 is SGHRS and CDR2 YFSETQ. The CDR3 totals 17 residues. The V and J ends lost 1 base and 2 bases respectively, with 17 bases between them.

This chain joins TRBV6-5 and TRBJ1-1; D is unclear. Trimming left V 6 bases short and J 9 bases short, with 14 bases between. The CDR3 sequence is 12 residues long. Germline loops: CDR1 MNHEY, CDR2 SVGAGI. CDR3 amino acids: CASRSYRDQAFF. The CDR3, as DNA: TGTGCCAGCAGGTCCTACAGAGATCAAGCTTTCTTT.

This sequence joins TRBV6-5 and TRBJ2-7, with 9 bases that match TRBD2. Germline V gene lookup returns CDR1 MNHEY and CDR2 SVGAGI. The J segment lost 6 bases and the V segment lost 4 bases, leaving 7 bases of the junction unmatched. This CDR3 has 14 amino acids. Here the CDR3 DNA reads TGTGCCAGCAGTTTCCTAGCGGGATCATCCGAGCAGTACTTC. This gives the protein CASSFLAGSSEQYF.

This chain uses TRBV6-5 with TRBJ2-2; D remains ambiguous. Per germline, CDR1 MNHEY and CDR2 SVGAGI. This CDR3 contains 14 residues. Between the trimmed V and J ends, which lost 0 bases and 1 base, there was a span of 3 bases. CDR3: CASSYSLNTGELFF. The CDR3 DNA reads TGTGCCAGCAGTTACTCGCTGAACACCGGGGAGCTGTTTTTT.

This clone is medium-sized within its sample. This sequence joins TRBV7-3 and TRBJ2-1, with a weak D call TRBD2 (6 bases). Trimming cost V 5 bases and J 10 bases, with 15 bases left between them. CDR3 length equals 13 residues. The germline CDR1 and CDR2 sequences are SGHTA and FQGTGA. This CDR3 is CASSPKVGGEQFF. CDR3 nucleotide sequence: TGTGCCAGCAGCCCTAAGGTTGGGGGGGAGCAGTTCTTC. Drawing the rest from reference TRBV7-3 and TRBJ2-1, the complete variable domain is GAGVSQTPSNKVTEKGKYVELRCDPISGHTALYWYRQSLGQGPEFLIYFQGTGAADDSGLPNDRFFAVRPEGSVSTLKIQRTERGDSAVYLCASSPKVGGEQFFGPGTRLTVL.

This chain joins TRBV11-3 and TRBJ2-1; 10 bases fit TRBD1. The germline gives CDR1 SGHNT, CDR2 YENEEA. V trimming: 1 base; J trimming: 10 bases; junction bases outside the gene matches: 4. This CDR3 contains 14 residues. CDR3 DNA: TGTGCCAGCAGCTTAGTTGGGACAGGGGCCGAGCAGTTCTTC. Translating gives CASSLVGTGAEQFF. Complete variable domain (other parts from reference TRBV11-3 and TRBJ2-1): EAGVVQSPRYKIIEKKQPVAFWCNPISGHNTLYWYLQNLGQGPELLIRYENEEAVDDSQLPKDRFSAERLKGVDSTLKIQPAELGDSAVYLCASSLVGTGAEQFFGPGTRLTVL.

This clone is medium-sized within its sample. The chain has TRBV5-6 and TRBJ1-2; 7 bases agree with TRBD1. The CDR3 contains 16 residues. Germline V gives CDR1 SGHDT, CDR2 YYEEEE. The ends lost 0 bases at V and 6 bases at J; junction bases unmatched: 11. CDR3 sequence reads: CASSLALGQVLNGYTF. The CDR3 nucleotides read TGTGCCAGCAGCTTGGCCCTTGGACAGGTTCTAAATGGCTACACCTTC.

This chain links TRBV10-3 with TRBJ1-1, with a tentative D call TRBD1 (5 bases). Deletions cut 4 bases from V and 8 bases from J, with 11 bases between. CDR3 length: 12 amino acids. Germline CDR1 is ENHRY and CDR2 is SYGVKD. CDR3 protein: CAISAAGTEAFF. CDR3 nucleotide sequence: TGTGCCATCAGTGCTGCAGGGACCGAAGCTTTCTTT.

This clone was recorded once. The V gene is TRBV2, the J gene TRBJ2-6; D unclear. Germline V CDR1 and CDR2: SNHLY, FYNNEI. V gave up 6 bases and J gave up 0 bases, with 9 bases separating them. The CDR3 is 15 residues long. In DNA, the CDR3 is TGTGCCAGCAGCGGCGGTGGCTCTGGGGCCAACGTCCTGACTTTC. Translating gives CASSGGGSGANVLTF.

CDR3 DNA sequence: TGTGCCAGCGCCATGAACAGGGTACCCGGAAACACCATATATTTT. Its protein is CASAMNRVPGNTIYF. The chain employs TRBV27 and TRBJ1-3, with D perhaps TRBD1 (6 bases). V lost 8 bases and J lost 4, with 18 bases in between. The CDR3 is 15 amino acids. Looked up from germline, CDR1 is MNHEY and CDR2 is SMNVEV (reference sequence).

This chain links TRBV4-1 with TRBJ2-7; no clear D gene. CDR3 size: 16 residues. Trimming cost V 1 base and J 2 bases, with 15 bases left between them. Germline CDR1 is MGHRA and CDR2 is YSYEKL. CDR3 DNA sequence: TGCGCCAGCAGCCAAGGCGCAGAGCGACAACCCTACGAGCAGTACTTC. Translation: CASSQGAERQPYEQYF.

The chain employs TRBV7-2 and TRBJ1-1; D unclear. This CDR3 comprises 13 residues. V was pared by 2 bases and J by 7 bases, with 11 bases between. CDR1 and CDR2 (germline): SGHTA, FQGNSA. CDR3 region: CASSLRVWNEAFF. CDR3 DNA sequence: TGTGCCAGCAGCTTAAGGGTTTGGAATGAAGCTTTCTTT.

V usage is TRBV27 and J usage is TRBJ2-3; no definite D call. In germline, CDR1 is MNHEY, CDR2 SMNVEV (reference sequence). The CDR3 is 13 amino acids. The V and J ends lost 8 bases and 2 bases respectively, with 11 bases between them. The CDR3: CASRAILTDTQYF. In DNA form, the CDR3 reads TGTGCCAGCCGAGCGATTCTCACAGATACGCAGTATTTT.

The chain recombines TRBV7-7 with TRBJ2-2, with a possible D match to TRBD1 (6 bases). V was cut by 4 bases and J by 2 bases, with 14 bases left in between. The V gene's germline CDR1 is SSHAT and CDR2 FNYEAQ (reference sequence). This CDR3 is 16 amino acids long. CDR3 amino acids: CASSSSPTGNTGELFF. The CDR3 nucleotides are TGTGCCAGCAGCTCCTCCCCGACAGGAAACACCGGGGAGCTGTTTTTT.

The rearrangement joins TRBV19 to TRBJ2-1, with 10 bases that match TRBD1. There are 13 residues in the CDR3. Trimming at V came to 7 bases and at J to 6 bases, leaving 3 bases not matched to a gene. Germline V gene sequence: CDR1 LNHDA, CDR2 SQIVND (reference sequence). Written as DNA, the CDR3 is TGTGCCAGTACCCGGACAGGGGGCAATGAGCAGTTCTTC. Residues: CASTRTGGNEQFF.

The rearrangement links TRBV5-4 to TRBJ2-6; no reliable D call. This CDR3 comprises 13 residues. V was clipped by 5 bases and J by 2 bases, with 5 bases between them. CDR1 is SGHNT, CDR2 YYREEE, per germline (reference sequence). The CDR3 DNA sequence: TGTGCCAGCAGGCCGACTGGGGCCAACGTCCTGACTTTC. This sequence encodes CASRPTGANVLTF.

This chain uses TRBV28 with TRBJ2-7; D call uncertain. CDR3 length: 15 amino acids. Germline CDR1 reads MDHEN; CDR2 reads SYDVKM. Trimming removed 6 bases at V and 3 bases at J, with 18 bases between. Here the CDR3 reads CASSPRGARHYEQYF. The CDR3 nucleotides are TGTGCCAGCAGCCCCCGAGGAGCCAGACACTACGAGCAGTACTTC.

The rearrangement links TRBV30 to TRBJ2-1; D gene unclear. Germline assignment: CDR1 GTSNPN and CDR2 SVGIG (reference sequence). Trimming left V 2 bases short and J 7 bases short, with 9 bases between. This CDR3 region has 12 residues. The CDR3 protein is CAWSLVRNEQFF. Here the CDR3 DNA reads TGTGCCTGGAGTTTGGTACGTAATGAGCAGTTCTTC.

This chain connects TRBV14 to TRBJ1-2; D gene unclear. The CDR3 is made up of 12 amino acids. The germline V gene encodes CDR1 SGHDN and CDR2 FVKESK. V shed 4 bases and J shed 4 bases, with 7 bases lying between them. This CDR3 is CASSPTPYGYTF. The CDR3, as DNA: TGTGCCAGCAGCCCGACTCCCTATGGCTACACCTTC.